The text below deals with one TCR beta chain. The sample comes from a study of blood T cell repertoires in COVID-19. CDR3 size: 14 residues. The J segment lost 9 bases and the V segment lost 2 bases, leaving 6 bases of the junction unmatched. The germline gives CDR1 SGHTA, CDR2 FQGNSA. The assay was immunoSEQ multiplex PCR, and TCRdb's table has in-frame clones only and misses some. The sample yields 430,000 or so clones, 88% seen once. The chain couples TRBV7-2 to TRBJ2-1, with 8 bases that match TRBD2. The sample consisted of PBMCs or T cells enriched from blood (not recorded which). The origin of this receptor is a middle-aged woman who had recovered from COVID-19. As DNA, the CDR3 is TGTGCCAGCAGCTTAACGGGAGGGATGGGTGAGCAGTTCTTC. Translating it yields CASSLTGGMGEQFF.